This TCR beta chain stems from a study of blood T cell repertoires in COVID-19. Overall study context: Specimens from acute and convalescent COVID-19 originated in the United States, Italy and Spain. PBMCs, B-cell-depleted T cells, or T cells provided the cDNA or gDNA that made up the material.

The V end was cut by 0 bases, the J end by 0 bases, with 11 bases between. This CDR3 is 17 amino acids long. Enrolled during active infection, Seattle patients were then followed longitudinally. Authors' methods: Estimation of nucleated cell counts relied on the amplification of reference gene primers. Assay used: immunoSEQ multiplex PCR; TCRdb lists only in-frame clones, some missing. V, J and clone size are those of that table, while D and trimming were read from the DNA. The data hold fewer than 350,000 clones, with 88% observed a single time. This chain joins TRBV6-7 and TRBJ2-2; possibly TRBD2 for D (5 bases). TRBV6-7 is reported as an ORF; its role is uncertain. The clonotype originates from a woman between 25 and 40 years old with COVID-19, enrolled during active disease. What was sequenced was peripheral blood. This chain's CDR3 is CASSYSYLRANTGELFF. The CDR3 region has the DNA TGTGCCAGCAGTTACTCGTATTTGCGGGCGAACACCGGGGAGCTGTTTTTT.